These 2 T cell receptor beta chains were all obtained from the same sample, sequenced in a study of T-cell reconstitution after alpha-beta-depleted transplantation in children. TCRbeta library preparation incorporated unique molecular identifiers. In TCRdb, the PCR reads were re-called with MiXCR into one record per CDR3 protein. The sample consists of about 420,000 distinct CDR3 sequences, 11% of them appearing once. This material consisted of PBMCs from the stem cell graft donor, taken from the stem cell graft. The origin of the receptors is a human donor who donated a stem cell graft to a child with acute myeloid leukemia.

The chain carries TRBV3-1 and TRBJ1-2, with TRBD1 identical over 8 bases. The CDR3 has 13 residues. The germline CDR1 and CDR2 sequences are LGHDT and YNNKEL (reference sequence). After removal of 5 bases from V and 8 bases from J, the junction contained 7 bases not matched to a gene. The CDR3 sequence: CASSSGQGEGYTF. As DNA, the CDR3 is TGTGCCAGCAGCAGCGGACAGGGAGAAGGCTACACCTTC.

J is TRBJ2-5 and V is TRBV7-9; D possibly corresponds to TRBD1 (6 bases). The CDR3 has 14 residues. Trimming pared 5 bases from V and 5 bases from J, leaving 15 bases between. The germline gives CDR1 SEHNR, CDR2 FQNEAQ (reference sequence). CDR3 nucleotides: TGTGCCAGCAGCCAAACAGGGTCTGGGGAGACCCAGTACTTC. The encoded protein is CASSQTGSGETQYF.